The TCR beta chain described here comes from a study of cytomegalovirus exposure and HLA in healthy donors. Whole-study findings and limits: TCR beta sequences reportedly predicted most subjects' HLA-A and HLA-B alleles accurately. Listed as cytomegalovirus-associated were 150 or so TCR beta chains.

Comments on this clone: Antigen: not known.

PCR employed 60 Vbeta and 13 Jbeta primers. Profiling relied on immunoSEQ multiplex PCR, and the TCRdb table lists in-frame clones only, not all of them. Of 210,000 or so clones in the sample, less than 80% were seen once. The receptor was derived from a girl aged 2 to 10 in good health and CMV-seronegative. The sample was PBMCs.

CDR3 region: CASSSRGVLSTDTQYF. CDR3 DNA: TGTGCCAGCAGCTCCCGAGGCGTATTGAGCACAGATACGCAGTATTTT. This chain connects TRBV5-4 to TRBJ2-3; no clear D gene. The CDR3 runs 16 residues. V was shortened by 3 bases and J by 0 bases, with 14 bases between the two germline ends. CDR1 is SGHNT, CDR2 YYREEE, per germline (reference sequence). The entire variable domain, with the rest obtained from reference TRBV5-4 and TRBJ2-3, is as follows: ETGVTQSPTHLIKTRGQQVTLRCSSQSGHNTVSWYQQALGQGPQFIFQYYREEENGRGNFPPRFSGLQFPNYSSELNVNALELDDSALYLCASSSRGVLSTDTQYFGPGTRLTVL.